The 22 T cell receptor beta chains below all came from one sample that was sequenced in a study of blood T cell repertoires in COVID-19. Produced via immunoSEQ multiplex PCR; TCRdb's table is partial and in-frame only. In the table there are about 83,000 clones, more than 85% of which are singletons. Sequencing used peripheral blood. These receptors originate from a man older than 75 with active or convalescent COVID-19.

This clone came up many times. The V gene is TRBV19, the J gene TRBJ2-1, with 8 bases fitting TRBD1. There are 13 residues in the CDR3. V lost 10 bases and J lost 7; bases outside the gene matches: 9. The V gene's germline CDR1 is LNHDA and CDR2 SQIVND (reference sequence). CDR3 in DNA: TGTGCCACCAGCCAGGGGGCTACTAATGAGCAGTTCTTC. This translates into CATSQGATNEQFF.

This sequence joins TRBV24-1 and TRBJ1-5; 8 bases align to TRBD1. CDR1 is KGHDR and CDR2 is SFDVKD in the germline V gene. The CDR3 covers 14 residues. Losses at the gene ends were 3 bases for V and 7 bases for J; bases not matched to a gene: 4. CDR3: CATSDPTGVQPQHF. CDR3 DNA: TGTGCCACCAGTGATCCGACAGGGGTCCAGCCCCAGCATTTT.

The V and J genes are TRBV6-1 and TRBJ1-1; D possibly corresponds to TRBD1 (6 bases). CDR1 and CDR2 from the germline V gene are MNHNS and SASEGT. The ends were cut back, 0 bases at V and 5 bases at J, with 13 bases in the middle. This CDR3 region has 15 residues. The CDR3 DNA sequence: TGTGCCAGCAGTGAAGCGGGGGCGCCGAGGACTGAAGCTTTCTTT. This gives the protein CASSEAGAPRTEAFF.

V gene TRBV2 combines with J gene TRBJ2-1; TRBD1 aligns across 8 bases. Per germline, CDR1 SNHLY and CDR2 FYNNEI. This CDR3 has 14 amino acids. With V trimmed by 6 bases and J by 5 bases, 6 bases remained unmatched. The CDR3, as DNA: TGTGCCAGCAGGGCGGGACAGGCTGACAATGAGCAGTTCTTC. This sequence encodes CASRAGQADNEQFF.

The V and J genes are TRBV19 and TRBJ2-3, with D possibly being TRBD2 (6 bases). This CDR3 spans 16 amino acids. Germline values: CDR1 LNHDA, CDR2 SQIVND (reference sequence). V dropped 5 bases and J dropped 0 bases, with 15 bases sitting between them. The CDR3 sequence: CASSPQGLPSTDTQYF. The CDR3 nucleotides read TGTGCCAGTAGTCCCCAGGGACTCCCAAGCACAGATACGCAGTATTTT.

The chain links TRBV5-1 to TRBJ2-2; D remains ambiguous. CDR3 length equals 12 residues. V lost 0 bases and J 8 bases, leaving 5 bases between the germline ends. Germline assignment: CDR1 SGHRS and CDR2 YFSETQ. The CDR3 nucleotides are TGCGCCAGCAGCTTGGAGACTGGGGAGCTGTTTTTT. Protein product: CASSLETGELFF. Full variable domain (outside the CDR3, taken from reference TRBV5-1 and TRBJ2-2): KAGVTQTPRYLIKTRGQQVTLSCSPISGHRSVSWYQQTPGQGLQFLFEYFSETQRNKGNFPGRFSGRQFSNSRSEMNVSTLELGDSALYLCASSLETGELFFGEGSRLTVL.

V gene TRBV4-1 combines with J gene TRBJ1-1, with 7 bases identical to TRBD1. The V gene end was trimmed by 4 bases and the J gene end by 3 bases; junction bases not matched to a gene: 8. The CDR3 loop spans 15 amino acids. From germline, CDR1 is MGHRA and CDR2 YSYEKL. CDR3 protein: CASSLTGALDTEAFF. In DNA form, the CDR3 reads TGCGCCAGCAGCCTTACAGGGGCTTTGGACACTGAAGCTTTCTTT.

The V and J genes are TRBV5-1 and TRBJ2-5, with D tentatively TRBD1 (5 bases). Germline V gives CDR1 SGHRS, CDR2 YFSETQ. Trimming pared 2 bases from V and 3 bases from J, leaving 17 bases between. The CDR3 is 16 amino acids. The CDR3 bases are TGCGCCAGCAGCTTTTACAGTCCCAGGGATAAAGAGACCCAGTACTTC. This encodes CASSFYSPRDKETQYF. Full variable domain (missing parts from reference TRBV5-1 and TRBJ2-5): KAGVTQTPRYLIKTRGQQVTLSCSPISGHRSVSWYQQTPGQGLQFLFEYFSETQRNKGNFPGRFSGRQFSNSRSEMNVSTLELGDSALYLCASSFYSPRDKETQYFGPGTRLLVL.

The V gene is TRBV5-4, the J gene TRBJ1-2, with 8 positions matching TRBD1. This CDR3 comprises 14 residues. Germline-derived CDR1 and CDR2 are SGHNT and YYREEE (reference sequence). V lost 2 bases to trimming and J lost 3 bases; unmatched junction nucleotides: 3. The DNA of the CDR3 is TGTGCCAGCAGCTTAGACAGGGGTGACTATGGCTACACCTTC. Translation: CASSLDRGDYGYTF.

V gene TRBV3-1 (or the pseudogene TRBV3-2) combines with J gene TRBJ1-1, with D unclear. The germline V gene encodes CDR1 LGHDT and CDR2 YNNKEL (reference sequence). There are 15 residues in the CDR3. V gave up 5 bases and J gave up 0 bases, with 13 bases separating them. The CDR3 sequence is CASSAAEKMNTEAFF. For the CDR3, the DNA is TGTGCCAGCAGCGCGGCAGAAAAGATGAACACTGAAGCTTTCTTT.

The rearrangement links TRBV3-1 (or the pseudogene TRBV3-2) to TRBJ1-4; D not certain. The germline V and J ends were trimmed by 1 base and 10 bases, with 10 bases remaining between them. From germline, CDR1 is LGHDT and CDR2 YNNKEL (reference sequence). The CDR3 length is 13 residues. CDR3 in amino acids: CASSQVAQTKLFF. The CDR3, as DNA: TGTGCCAGCAGCCAAGTCGCACAGACAAAACTGTTTTTT.

In DNA form, the CDR3 reads TGTGCCAGCAGCCGAGGAGGTTCCTACAATGAGCAGTTCTTC. Translation: CASSRGGSYNEQFF. The chain is built from TRBV11-3 and TRBJ2-1; weak D call: TRBD2 (5 bases). V was clipped by 5 bases and J by 1 base, with 9 bases between them. Germline CDR1 and CDR2: SGHNT and YENEEA. The CDR3 runs 14 residues. The full variable domain, rest sourced from reference TRBV11-3 and TRBJ2-1, is EAGVVQSPRYKIIEKKQPVAFWCNPISGHNTLYWYLQNLGQGPELLIRYENEEAVDDSQLPKDRFSAERLKGVDSTLKIQPAELGDSAVYLCASSRGGSYNEQFFGPGTRLTVL.

This rearrangement joins TRBV11-2 to TRBJ2-1; no firm D call. Trimming took 5 bases from V and 2 from J, leaving 4 bases between them. CDR3 length: 12 amino acids. CDR1 and CDR2 (germline): SGHAT, FQNNGV. The CDR3 sequence: CASSQTYNEQFF. The CDR3 bases are TGTGCCAGCAGCCAAACCTACAATGAGCAGTTCTTC. The variable domain in full, completed from reference TRBV11-2 and TRBJ2-1, reads EAGVAQSPRYKIIEKRQSVAFWCNPISGHATLYWYQQILGQGPKLLIQFQNNGVVDDSQLPKDRFSAERLKGVDSTLKIQPAKLEDSAVYLCASSQTYNEQFFGPGTRLTVL.

The CDR3 nucleotides read TGCGCCAGCAGCTTGGGCGGGGGGGCAGATACGCAGTATTTT. Its translation: CASSLGGGADTQYF. V usage is TRBV5-1 and J usage is TRBJ2-3, with 9 nucleotides matching TRBD2. The CDR3 length is 14 residues. Trimming cost V 0 bases and J 4 bases; bases outside gene matches: 0. The germline gives CDR1 SGHRS, CDR2 YFSETQ.

The chain carries TRBV30 and TRBJ1-5; D is undetermined. Germline CDR1 GTSNPN, CDR2 SVGIG (reference sequence). The CDR3 is 12 residues long. Trimming removed 2 bases at V and 5 bases at J, with 7 bases between. CDR3 bases: TGTGCCTGGAGTAACTCCGATCAGCCCCAGCATTTT. Its translation is CAWSNSDQPQHF.

This clone has only one observation. The chain uses TRBV11-2 and TRBJ1-1; 7 bases are shared with TRBD1. V lost 5 bases to trimming and J lost 11 bases; unmatched junction nucleotides: 11. CDR1 and CDR2 (germline): SGHAT, FQNNGV. The CDR3 is 13 residues long. CDR3 in DNA: TGTGCCAGCAGCACCGGACAGGACAACAAGGCTTTCTTT. It specifies CASSTGQDNKAFF.

The J gene is TRBJ1-6, the V gene TRBV9; D not resolved. CDR1 SGDLS and CDR2 YYNGEE come from the germline V gene. This CDR3 is 15 amino acids long. V was trimmed by 0 bases and J by 3 bases, leaving 7 bases between them. This CDR3 reads CASSVDVSYNSPLHF. CDR3 bases: TGTGCCAGCAGCGTAGATGTTAGCTATAATTCACCCCTCCACTTT.

This chain connects TRBV6-6 to TRBJ1-2; 11 bases map to TRBD1. V was pared by 4 bases and J by 2 bases, with 3 bases of the junction left unmatched. Germline V lookup: CDR1 MNHNY, CDR2 SVGAGI (reference sequence). This CDR3 region has 15 residues. CDR3 coding DNA: TGTGCCAGCAGTTGGGACAGGGGGACCAACTATGGCTACACCTTC. Translation: CASSWDRGTNYGYTF.

This rearrangement joins TRBV5-1 to TRBJ2-3; 11 nucleotides match TRBD2. Unmatched junction bases numbered 4, after V lost 0 bases and J lost 4 bases. From germline, CDR1 is SGHRS and CDR2 YFSETQ. The CDR3 is 16 amino acids. The CDR3 sequence: CASSLVLAGGPDTQYF. DNA for the CDR3: TGCGCCAGCAGCTTGGTGCTAGCGGGGGGCCCAGATACGCAGTATTTT. The complete variable domain, with remaining parts taken from reference TRBV5-1 and TRBJ2-3, reads KAGVTQTPRYLIKTRGQQVTLSCSPISGHRSVSWYQQTPGQGLQFLFEYFSETQRNKGNFPGRFSGRQFSNSRSEMNVSTLELGDSALYLCASSLVLAGGPDTQYFGPGTRLTVL.

This clone was observed once. The chain uses TRBV3-1 (or the pseudogene TRBV3-2) and TRBJ2-2, with TRBD2 matching over 16 bases. V trimming: 4 bases; J trimming: 3 bases; junction bases outside the gene matches: 5. CDR3 length: 18 residues. The germline gives CDR1 LGHDT, CDR2 YNNKEL (reference sequence). In DNA, the CDR3 is TGTGCCAGCAGCCCTGGGACTAGCGGGGGGGCGGACACCGGGGAGCTGTTTTTT. Amino acid sequence: CASSPGTSGGADTGELFF.

CDR3 sequence reads: CASSDLAGEYYNEQFF. CDR3 coding DNA: TGCGCCAGCAGTGATTTAGCGGGGGAGTACTACAATGAGCAGTTCTTC. The chain carries TRBV10-1 and TRBJ2-1; 9 nucleotides align to TRBD2. CDR3 length equals 16 residues. Losses at the gene ends were 3 bases for V and 3 bases for J; bases not matched to a gene: 6. In germline, CDR1 is WNHNN, CDR2 SYGVQD (reference sequence).

This rearrangement joins TRBV9 to TRBJ1-4; weak D call: TRBD1 (5 bases). The CDR3 sequence is 13 residues long. V lost 2 bases and J lost 3, with 5 bases in between. Germline values: CDR1 SGDLS, CDR2 YYNGEE. The CDR3 nucleotides are TGTGCCAGCAGCGTGGGGCCTAATGAAAAACTGTTTTTT. It codes for CASSVGPNEKLFF.